This entry concerns a single T cell receptor beta chain. The target of this receptor is not known. One base away there is no much larger clone; base qualities are not given. The entry originates in a study of blood T cell repertoires in COVID-19 (dated by TCRdb to 2019 to 2021). Describing the broader study: Samples covering the acute and convalescent phases of COVID-19 were provided by collaborators in the United States, Italy and Spain. Where available, HLA class I and class II types were taken from metadata supplied by the sample provider and were not determined by assay-based typing. Subjects who had been exposed to COVID-19, were actively infected with it, or had recovered from it provided the deeply sampled blood TCRbeta repertoires that made up the dataset. The repertoires were made available in a free public database intended to serve as a resource for research on the immune response to SARS-CoV-2. The prospective study material was composed of cDNA or gDNA derived from T cells, B-cell-depleted T cells, or PBMCs. The samples were drawn from two sources: the first 160 participants of the ongoing ImmuneRACE study, and 1,254 subjects contributed by 6 global collaborators. Sample metadata almost always included a de-identified subject ID, COVID-19 status, age in years and sex. General findings and caveats noted by the study authors: How much clinical and demographic metadata was included differed by source and by participant, and the metadata was provided uncurated.

In the prospective study, participants were roughly 18 to 89 years old, resided in 24 geographic areas of the United States, and were enrolled through a virtual design. In the prospective study, cohorts were assigned on the basis of participant-reported clinical history obtained from a screening survey and a study questionnaire. For ImmuneRACE Cohort 3, a participant was defined as recovered based on two consecutive negative NP/OP PCR tests, clearance by a healthcare professional, or resolution of symptoms. In the prospective study, mobile phlebotomists collected whole blood, serum and a nasopharyngeal or oropharyngeal swab from each participant. Over a 2-month period, participants in the prospective study had the option of providing additional blood draws and questionnaires. Before DNA extraction, prospective study blood samples were shipped either frozen or at room temperature. The immunoSEQ Assay, a bias-controlled multiplex PCR, was used to amplify TCRbeta CDR3 regions from genomic DNA. In the authors' own workflow: Within the assay, amplification of reference gene primers was used to estimate how many nucleated cells each sample contained. To quantify the absolute abundance of each unique TCRbeta CDR3 rearrangement, sequence reads were collapsed and filtered. For each sample, productive Simpson clonality was calculated as the square root of Simpson's diversity index over productive rearrangements. The clones in this table, taken by TCRdb from immuneACCESS, are in-frame only. Not every clone is retained; where verified, under half of the shortfall comes from an unresolved V gene, and the cause of the rest is unknown. The DNA was the basis for D and trimming; V, J and clone size are from that table. The sample contains approximately 380,000 clones, 88% of them found a single time. More than 1% of the sample lies in the top ten.

V is reduced by 1 base and J by 6 bases, leaving a spacing of 13 bases between them. Its CDR3 holds 14 amino acids, cysteine through phenylalanine. The only DNA kept is the CDR3, 42 bases in frame from the first base. The germline V gene (reference sequence) gives CDR1 as SGHNT and CDR2 as YYREEE. The V and J segments used are TRBV5-4 and TRBJ1-2, with TRBD1 as a weak D call on 6 bases. This clonotype was obtained from a woman aged 18 to 35 who had recovered from COVID-19. The sample taken for sequencing was PBMCs or T cells enriched from blood (not recorded which). The CDR3 reads CASSLRTDPNGYTF. The DNA reads TGTGCCAGCAGCTTGCGGACAGATCCCAATGGCTACACCTTC.